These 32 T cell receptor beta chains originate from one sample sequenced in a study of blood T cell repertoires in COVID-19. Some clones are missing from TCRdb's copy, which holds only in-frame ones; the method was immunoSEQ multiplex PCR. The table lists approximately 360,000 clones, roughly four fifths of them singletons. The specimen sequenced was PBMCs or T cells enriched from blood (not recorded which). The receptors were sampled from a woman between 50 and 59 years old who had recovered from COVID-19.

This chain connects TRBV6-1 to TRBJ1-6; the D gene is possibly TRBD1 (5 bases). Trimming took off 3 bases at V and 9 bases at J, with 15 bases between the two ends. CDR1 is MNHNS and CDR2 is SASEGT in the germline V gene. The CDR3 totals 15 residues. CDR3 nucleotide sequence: TGTGCCAGCAGTGAGTCTTGGGGGGTAGGTTCACCCCTCCACTTT. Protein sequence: CASSESWGVGSPLHF.

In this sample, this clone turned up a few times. This chain's CDR3 is CSASFRAGETQYF. In nucleotides, the CDR3 is TGCAGTGCTAGTTTCCGGGCAGGGGAGACCCAGTACTTC. V usage is TRBV20-1 and J usage is TRBJ2-5; a weak D match, TRBD1 (5 bases). Trimming removed 3 bases from V and 5 bases from J, with 13 bases in between. CDR3 length equals 13 residues. Germline-derived CDR1 and CDR2 are DFQATT and SNEGSKA (reference sequence).

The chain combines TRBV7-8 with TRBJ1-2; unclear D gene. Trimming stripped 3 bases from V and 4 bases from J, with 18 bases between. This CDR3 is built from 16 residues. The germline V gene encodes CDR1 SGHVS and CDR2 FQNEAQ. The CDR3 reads CASSLRDLGFGYGYTF. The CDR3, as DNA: TGTGCCAGCAGCTTGAGGGATCTTGGGTTTGGCTATGGCTACACCTTC.

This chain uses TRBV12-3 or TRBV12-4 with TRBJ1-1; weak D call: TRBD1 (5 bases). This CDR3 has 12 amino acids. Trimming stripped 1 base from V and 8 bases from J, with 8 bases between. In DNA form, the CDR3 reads TGTGCCAGCAGTTTAGGGGGGGGAGAAGCTTTCTTT. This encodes CASSLGGGEAFF.

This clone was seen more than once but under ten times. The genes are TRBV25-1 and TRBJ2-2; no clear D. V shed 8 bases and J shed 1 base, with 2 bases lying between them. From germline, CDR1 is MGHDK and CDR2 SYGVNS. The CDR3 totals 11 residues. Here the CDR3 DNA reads TGTGCCAGCCAGAACACCGGGGAGCTGTTTTTT. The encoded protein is CASQNTGELFF.

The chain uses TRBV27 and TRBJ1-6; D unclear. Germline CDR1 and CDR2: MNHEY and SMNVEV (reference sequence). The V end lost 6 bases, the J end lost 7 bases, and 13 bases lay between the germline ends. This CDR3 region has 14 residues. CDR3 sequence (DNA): TGTGCCAGCAGAGCTCTGCTCACGAATTCACCCCTCCACTTT. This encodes CASRALLTNSPLHF.

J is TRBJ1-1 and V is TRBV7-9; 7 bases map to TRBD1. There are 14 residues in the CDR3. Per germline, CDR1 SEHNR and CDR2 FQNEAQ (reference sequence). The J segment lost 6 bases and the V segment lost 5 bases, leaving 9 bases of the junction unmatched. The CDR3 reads CASSHKGQLAEAFF. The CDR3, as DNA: TGTGCCAGCAGCCACAAGGGACAGTTGGCTGAAGCTTTCTTT.

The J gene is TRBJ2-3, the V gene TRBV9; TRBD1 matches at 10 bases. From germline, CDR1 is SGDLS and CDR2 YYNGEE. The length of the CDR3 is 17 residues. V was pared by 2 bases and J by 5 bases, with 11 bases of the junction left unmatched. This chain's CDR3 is CASSVGTGAGVGDTQYF. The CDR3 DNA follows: TGTGCCAGCAGCGTGGGGACAGGGGCGGGAGTAGGAGATACGCAGTATTTT.

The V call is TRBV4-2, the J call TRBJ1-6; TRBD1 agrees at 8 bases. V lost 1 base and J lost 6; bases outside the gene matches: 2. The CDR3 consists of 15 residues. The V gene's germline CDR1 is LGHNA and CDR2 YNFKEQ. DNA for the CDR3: TGTGCCAGCAGCCAAGGGGGACAGGCTAATTCACCCCTCCACTTT. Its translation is CASSQGGQANSPLHF.

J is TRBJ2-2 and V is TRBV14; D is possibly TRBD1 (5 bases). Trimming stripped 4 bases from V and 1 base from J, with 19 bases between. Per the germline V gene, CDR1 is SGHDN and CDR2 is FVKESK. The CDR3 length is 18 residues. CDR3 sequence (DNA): TGTGCCAGCAGCCGACTTCTTAGGGGCTTCGGGAACACCGGGGAGCTGTTTTTT. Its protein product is CASSRLLRGFGNTGELFF.

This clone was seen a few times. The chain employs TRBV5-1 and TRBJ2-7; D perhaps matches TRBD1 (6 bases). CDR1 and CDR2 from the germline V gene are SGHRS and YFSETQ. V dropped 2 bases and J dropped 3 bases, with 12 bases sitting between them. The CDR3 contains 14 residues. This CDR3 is CASSLEGQSYEQYF. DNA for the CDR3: TGCGCCAGCAGCTTAGAAGGACAGAGCTACGAGCAGTACTTC.

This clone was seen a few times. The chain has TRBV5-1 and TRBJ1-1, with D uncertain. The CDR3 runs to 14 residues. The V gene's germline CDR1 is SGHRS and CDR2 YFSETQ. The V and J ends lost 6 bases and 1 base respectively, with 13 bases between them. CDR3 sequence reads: CASIEGPANTEAFF. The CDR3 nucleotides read TGCGCCAGCATCGAGGGTCCGGCGAACACTGAAGCTTTCTTT.

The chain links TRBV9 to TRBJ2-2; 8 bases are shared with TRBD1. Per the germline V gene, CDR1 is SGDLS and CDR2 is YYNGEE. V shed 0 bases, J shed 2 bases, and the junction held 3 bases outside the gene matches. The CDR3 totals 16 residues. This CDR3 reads CASSVAGQVNTGELFF. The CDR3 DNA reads TGTGCCAGCAGCGTAGCGGGACAGGTCAACACCGGGGAGCTGTTTTTT.

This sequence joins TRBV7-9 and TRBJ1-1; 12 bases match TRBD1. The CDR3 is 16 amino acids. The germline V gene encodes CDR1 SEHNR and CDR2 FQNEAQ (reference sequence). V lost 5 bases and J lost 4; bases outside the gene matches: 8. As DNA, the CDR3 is TGTGCCAGCAGCCTCGGGACAGGGGGCGCGGGCACTGAAGCTTTCTTT. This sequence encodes CASSLGTGGAGTEAFF.

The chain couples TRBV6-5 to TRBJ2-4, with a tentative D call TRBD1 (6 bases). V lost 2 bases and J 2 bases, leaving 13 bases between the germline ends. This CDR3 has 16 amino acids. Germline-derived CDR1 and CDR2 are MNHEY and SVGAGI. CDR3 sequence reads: CASSYTPQGPKNIQYF. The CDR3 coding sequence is TGTGCCAGCAGTTACACGCCACAGGGTCCCAAAAACATTCAGTACTTC.

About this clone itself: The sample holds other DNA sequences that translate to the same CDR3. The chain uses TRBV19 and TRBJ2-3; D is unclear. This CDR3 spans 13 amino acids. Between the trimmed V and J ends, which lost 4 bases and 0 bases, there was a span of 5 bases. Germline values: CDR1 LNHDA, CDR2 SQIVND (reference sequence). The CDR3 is CASSSGSTDTQYF. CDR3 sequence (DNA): TGTGCCAGTAGTAGCGGCAGCACAGATACGCAGTATTTT.

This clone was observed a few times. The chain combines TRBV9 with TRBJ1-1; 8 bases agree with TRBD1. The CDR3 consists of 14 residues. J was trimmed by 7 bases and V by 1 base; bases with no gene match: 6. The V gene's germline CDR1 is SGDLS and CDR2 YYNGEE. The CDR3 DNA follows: TGTGCCAGCAGCGTATTGGCCGGGACAGGTGAAGCTTTCTTT. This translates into CASSVLAGTGEAFF.

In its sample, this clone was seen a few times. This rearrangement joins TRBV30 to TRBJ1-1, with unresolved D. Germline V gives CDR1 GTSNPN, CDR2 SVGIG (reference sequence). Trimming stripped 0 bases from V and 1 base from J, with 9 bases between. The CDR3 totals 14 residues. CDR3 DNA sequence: TGTGCCTGGAGTGTACAAAGGAGGAACACTGAAGCTTTCTTT. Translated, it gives CAWSVQRRNTEAFF.

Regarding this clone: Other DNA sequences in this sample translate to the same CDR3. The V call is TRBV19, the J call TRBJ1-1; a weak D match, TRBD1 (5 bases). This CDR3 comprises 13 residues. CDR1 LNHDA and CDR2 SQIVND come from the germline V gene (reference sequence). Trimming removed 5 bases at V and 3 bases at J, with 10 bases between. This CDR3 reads CASSRGGDTEAFF. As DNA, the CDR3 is TGTGCCAGTAGTCGGGGGGGGGACACTGAAGCTTTCTTT.

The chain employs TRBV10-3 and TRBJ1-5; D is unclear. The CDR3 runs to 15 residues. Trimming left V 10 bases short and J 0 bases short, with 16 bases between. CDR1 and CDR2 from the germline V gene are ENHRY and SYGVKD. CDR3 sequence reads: CATSGRELSNQPQHF. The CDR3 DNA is TGTGCCACAAGCGGGAGAGAACTTAGCAATCAGCCCCAGCATTTT.

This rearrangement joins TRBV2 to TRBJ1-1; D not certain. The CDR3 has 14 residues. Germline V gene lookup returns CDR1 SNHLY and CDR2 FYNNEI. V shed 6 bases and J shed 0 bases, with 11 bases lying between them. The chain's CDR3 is CASSHRVMNTEAFF. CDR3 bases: TGTGCCAGCAGCCACCGAGTCATGAACACTGAAGCTTTCTTT.

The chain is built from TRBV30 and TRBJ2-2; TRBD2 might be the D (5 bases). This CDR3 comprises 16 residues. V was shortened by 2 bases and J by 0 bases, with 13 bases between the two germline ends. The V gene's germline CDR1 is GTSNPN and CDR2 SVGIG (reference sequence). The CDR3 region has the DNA TGTGCCTGGAGTCGTCGGGGTGCCCCGAACACCGGGGAGCTGTTTTTT. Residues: CAWSRRGAPNTGELFF.

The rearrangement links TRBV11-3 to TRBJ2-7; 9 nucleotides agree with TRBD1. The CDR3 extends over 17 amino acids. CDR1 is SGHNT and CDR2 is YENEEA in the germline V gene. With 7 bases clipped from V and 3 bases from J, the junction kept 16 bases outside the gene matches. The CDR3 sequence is CASNSKMGQGLFYEQYF. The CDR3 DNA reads TGTGCCAGCAACTCTAAAATGGGACAGGGTCTTTTCTACGAGCAGTACTTC.

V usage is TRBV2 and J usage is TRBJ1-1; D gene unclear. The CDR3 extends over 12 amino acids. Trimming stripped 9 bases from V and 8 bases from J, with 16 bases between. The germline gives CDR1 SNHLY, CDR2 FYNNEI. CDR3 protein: CARNAEQSEAFF. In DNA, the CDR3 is TGTGCCAGGAATGCAGAACAGTCGGAAGCTTTCTTT. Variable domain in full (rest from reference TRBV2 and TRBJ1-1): EPEVTQTPSHQVTQMGQEVILRCVPISNHLYFYWYRQILGQKVEFLVSFYNNEISEKSEIFDDQFSVERPDGSNFTLKIRSTKLEDSAMYFCARNAEQSEAFFGQGTRLTVV.

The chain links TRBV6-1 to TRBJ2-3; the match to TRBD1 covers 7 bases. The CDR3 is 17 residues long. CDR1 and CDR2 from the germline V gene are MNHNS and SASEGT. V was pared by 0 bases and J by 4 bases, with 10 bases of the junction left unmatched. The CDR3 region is CASSEADRVSGADTQYF. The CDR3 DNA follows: TGTGCCAGCAGTGAAGCCGACAGGGTTTCGGGCGCAGATACGCAGTATTTT.

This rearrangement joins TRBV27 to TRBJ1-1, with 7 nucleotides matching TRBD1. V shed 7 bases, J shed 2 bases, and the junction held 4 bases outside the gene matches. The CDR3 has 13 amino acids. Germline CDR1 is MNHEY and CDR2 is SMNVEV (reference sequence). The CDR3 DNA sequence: TGTGCCAGCAAAGACAGGGCCAACACTGAAGCTTTCTTT. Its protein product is CASKDRANTEAFF.

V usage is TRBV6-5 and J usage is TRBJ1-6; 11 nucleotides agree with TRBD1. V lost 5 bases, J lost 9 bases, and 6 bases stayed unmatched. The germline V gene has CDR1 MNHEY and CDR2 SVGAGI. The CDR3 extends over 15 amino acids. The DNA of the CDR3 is TGTGCCAGCAGTCGGGACAGGGGGAAGGGTTCACCCCTCCACTTT. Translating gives CASSRDRGKGSPLHF.

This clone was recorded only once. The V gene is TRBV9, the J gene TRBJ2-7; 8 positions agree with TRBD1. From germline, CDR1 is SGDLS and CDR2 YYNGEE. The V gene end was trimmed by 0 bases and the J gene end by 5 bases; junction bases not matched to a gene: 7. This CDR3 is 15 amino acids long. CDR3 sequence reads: CASSVGQGAFHEQYF. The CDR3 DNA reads TGTGCCAGCAGCGTAGGGCAGGGGGCATTCCACGAGCAGTACTTC.

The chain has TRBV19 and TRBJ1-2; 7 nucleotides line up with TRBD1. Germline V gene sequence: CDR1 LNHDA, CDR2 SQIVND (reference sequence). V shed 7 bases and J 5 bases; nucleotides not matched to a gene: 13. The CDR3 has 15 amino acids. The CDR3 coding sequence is TGTGCCAGTAACATTGGGCAGGGGGTTCGGTATGGCTACACCTTC. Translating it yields CASNIGQGVRYGYTF. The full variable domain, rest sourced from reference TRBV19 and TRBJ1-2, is DGGITQSPKYLFRKEGQNVTLSCEQNLNHDAMYWYRQDPGQGLRLIYYSQIVNDFQKGDIAEGYSVSREKKESFPLTVTSAQKNPTAFYLCASNIGQGVRYGYTFGSGTRLTVV.

The CDR3 sequence is CSVGLQRDNEQFF. Written as DNA, the CDR3 is TGCAGCGTAGGCCTTCAACGGGACAATGAGCAGTTCTTC. The rearrangement uses TRBV29-1 and TRBJ2-1; D unresolved. Trimming shortened V by 6 bases and J by 5 bases, and 14 bases separated the two germline ends. Germline V gene data show CDR1 as SQVTM and CDR2 as ANQGSEA. The CDR3 extends over 13 amino acids.

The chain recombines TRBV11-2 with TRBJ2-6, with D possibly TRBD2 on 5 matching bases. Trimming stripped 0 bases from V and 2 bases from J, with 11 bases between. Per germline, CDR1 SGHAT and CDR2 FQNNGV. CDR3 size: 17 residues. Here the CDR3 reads CASSLDLEAPGANVLTF. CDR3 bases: TGTGCCAGCAGCTTAGATTTGGAGGCCCCTGGGGCCAACGTCCTGACTTTC.

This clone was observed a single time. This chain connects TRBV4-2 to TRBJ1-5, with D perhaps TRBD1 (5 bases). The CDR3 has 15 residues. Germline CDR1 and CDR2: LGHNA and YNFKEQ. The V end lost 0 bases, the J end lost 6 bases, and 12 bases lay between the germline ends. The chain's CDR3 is CASSQDPGLGQPQHF. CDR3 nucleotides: TGTGCCAGCAGCCAAGATCCAGGGTTGGGTCAGCCCCAGCATTTT.